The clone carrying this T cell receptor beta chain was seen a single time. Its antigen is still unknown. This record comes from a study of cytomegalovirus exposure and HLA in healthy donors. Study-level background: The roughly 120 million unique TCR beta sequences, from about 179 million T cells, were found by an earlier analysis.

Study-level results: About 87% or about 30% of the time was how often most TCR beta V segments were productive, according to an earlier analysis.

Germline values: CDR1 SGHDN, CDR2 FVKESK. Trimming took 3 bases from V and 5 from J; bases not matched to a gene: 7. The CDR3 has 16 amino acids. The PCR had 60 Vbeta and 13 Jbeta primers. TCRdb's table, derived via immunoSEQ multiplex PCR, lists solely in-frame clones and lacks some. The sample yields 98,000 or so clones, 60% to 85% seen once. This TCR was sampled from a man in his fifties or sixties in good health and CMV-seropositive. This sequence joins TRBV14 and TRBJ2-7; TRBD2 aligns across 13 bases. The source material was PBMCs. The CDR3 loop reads CASSQRTSGGADEQYF. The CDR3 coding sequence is TGTGCCAGCAGCCAGCGCACTAGCGGGGGGGCCGACGAGCAGTACTTC.